Ten or more counts support the clone carrying this TCR beta chain. The antigen is not known. These data are taken from a study of regulatory T cells in long-lasting Graves disease. This sample's time point: newly diagnosed GD, antithyroid drugs for less than 3 months. The TCR library was prepared using RNA isolated from PBMCs. A blood draw put around 9.3 milliliters of peripheral blood into EDTA tubes. J lost 4 bases, V lost 2 bases, and 5 bases had no gene match. Germline assignment: CDR1 SGHDT and CDR2 YYEEEE. The CDR3 is made up of 15 amino acids. Arm-PCR with iRepertoire HTBI primers amplified the CDR3 regions for these TCR beta libraries. From the multiplex PCR reads, TCRdb called clonotypes with MiXCR, one entry per CDR3 protein. The sample has 320,000 or so distinct CDR3 sequences, about 18% seen once; the top ten hold about 36%. Study-wide results and limits: Among samples with persistent disease, TRBV28, TRBJ1-2 and TRBJ2-5 were favored.

This receptor was identified in a female donor with Graves disease. The sequenced sample was peripheral blood mononuclear cells (PBMCs), obtained at new diagnosis, from a patient treated with antithyroid drugs. The chain couples TRBV5-6 to TRBJ1-1; 10 bases match TRBD1. CDR3 DNA sequence: TGTGCCAGCAGCTTAAGACAGGGGGCCGTCACTGAAGCTTTCTTT. It is translated as CASSLRQGAVTEAFF.